The clone carrying this T cell receptor (beta chain) was seen many times. Its matching antigen is unknown. Universal primer sites and UMIs were introduced during 5'RACE template-switching synthesis of TCR cDNA. One entry per CDR3 protein, called by TCRdb with MiXCR from the 5' RACE reads. The sample has 100,000 to 150,000 distinct CDR3 sequences, more than 6.5% seen once; the top ten hold roughly 2.5%. This record comes from a study of T cells after yellow fever vaccination. V lost 5 bases to trimming and J lost 6 bases; unmatched junction nucleotides: 4. The germline V gene has CDR1 SGHTA and CDR2 FQGNSA. The CDR3 is made up of 13 amino acids. Study outcomes and limitations: A faster peak, day 5 versus 15, was reached by the weaker secondary response.

The source material was CD4+ T cells sorted from PBMCs, sampled more than 8 days after the first yellow fever vaccination. The chain recombines TRBV7-2 with TRBJ1-1, with TRBD1 identical over 9 bases. The sequence was obtained from a man aged 18 to 35 who received the YFV17D yellow fever vaccine. The CDR3 sequence is CASSMDRGAEAFF. The CDR3 DNA sequence: TGTGCCAGCAGCATGGACAGGGGCGCTGAAGCTTTCTTT.